The 5 T cell receptor beta chains presented below share a single source sample, sequenced in a study of T cells in Graves' hyperthyroidism and ophthalmopathy (dated by TCRdb to between 2018 and 2020). The protocol used for the library was multiplex PCR. TCRdb lists the instrument as Illumina HiSeq 2000. Amplification of TCR beta CDR3 regions was carried out from RNA transcripts. The first round of RT-PCR for the TCR CDR3 was performed with the HTBI primer set and the Qiagen OneStep RT-PCR kit. Using fastp at Q25 and MiXCR, TCRdb reprocessed the public reads and kept productive beta chains. CDR3 protein duplicates are merged, each entry listing the most common genes and DNA. The sample table shows about 840,000 distinct CDR3 sequences, and around 38% are seen once. Around 9.3% of the sample is held by the ten biggest clonotypes. The material sequenced was blood. The source is a man between 18 and 35 years old with Graves' hyperthyroidism.

About this clonotype: A much more abundant neighbour one base away suggests this may be a read error. The gene calls are TRBV10-2 and TRBJ1-1; D is unclear. Germline CDR1 reads WSHSY; CDR2 reads SAAADI. CDR3 length equals 13 residues. The CDR3 sequence: CASSELRSTEASF. For the CDR3, the DNA is TGCGCCAGCAGTGAGTTAAGGTCCACTGAAGCTTCCTTT.

This clonotype came up many times. V gene TRBV7-8 combines with J gene TRBJ1-6; no definite D call. The V end was cut by 2 bases, the J end by 7 bases, with 9 bases between. This CDR3 is 14 amino acids long. Germline values: CDR1 SGHVS, CDR2 FQNEAQ. The CDR3 nucleotides read TGTGCCAGCAGCTTAATTGCGCGGAATTCACCCCTCCACTTT. This codes for CASSLIARNSPLHF.

The chain employs TRBV10-3 and TRBJ2-7; D not certain. The V end was cut by 2 bases, the J end by 4 bases, with 15 bases between. Germline V gene sequence: CDR1 ENHRY, CDR2 SYGVKD. This CDR3 is 15 amino acids long. The CDR3 protein is CAISEVTMGWYEQYF. DNA for the CDR3: TGTGCCATCAGTGAGGTTACGATGGGCTGGTACGAGCAGTACTTC.

This clonotype was counted many times. The chain uses TRBV7-9 and TRBJ1-1; D ambiguous. From germline, CDR1 is SEHNR and CDR2 FQNEAQ (reference sequence). V was pared by 6 bases and J by 0 bases, with 8 bases between. This CDR3 comprises 13 residues. The chain's CDR3 is CASSSAMNTEAFF. The CDR3 DNA reads TGTGCCAGCAGTTCCGCCATGAACACTGAAGCTTTCTTT. Full variable domain (missing parts from reference TRBV7-9 and TRBJ1-1): DTGVSQNPRHKITKRGQNVTFRCDPISEHNRLYWYRQTLGQGPEFLTYFQNEAQLEKSRLLSDRFSAERPKGSFSTLEIQRTEQGDSAMYLCASSSAMNTEAFFGQGTRLTVV.

In regard to this clonotype: One end of the junction fails to match germline, which may point to a read error. The rearrangement links TRBV7-9 to TRBJ1-4; D possibly corresponds to TRBD1 (6 bases). CDR3 length: 14 amino acids. The germline V gene has CDR1 SEHNR and CDR2 FQNEAQ (reference sequence). The CDR3 reads CASRAGENTEKMFF. Here the CDR3 DNA reads TGTGCCAGCCGTGCAGGGGAGAACACTGAAAAAATGTTTTTT.